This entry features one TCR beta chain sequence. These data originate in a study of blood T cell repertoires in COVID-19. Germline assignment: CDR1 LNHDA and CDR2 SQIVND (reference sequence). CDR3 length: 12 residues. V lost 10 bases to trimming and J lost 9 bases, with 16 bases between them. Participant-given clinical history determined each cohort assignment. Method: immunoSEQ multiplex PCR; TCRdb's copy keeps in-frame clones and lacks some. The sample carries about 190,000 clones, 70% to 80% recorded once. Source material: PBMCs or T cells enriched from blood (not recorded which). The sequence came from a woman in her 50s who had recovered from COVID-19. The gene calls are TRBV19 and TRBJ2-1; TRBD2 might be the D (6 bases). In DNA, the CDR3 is TGTGCCACCGGGAGAGGGATAGGTGAGCAGTTCTTC. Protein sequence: CATGRGIGEQFF. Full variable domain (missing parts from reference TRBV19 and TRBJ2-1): DGGITQSPKYLFRKEGQNVTLSCEQNLNHDAMYWYRQDPGQGLRLIYYSQIVNDFQKGDIAEGYSVSREKKESFPLTVTSAQKNPTAFYLCATGRGIGEQFFGPGTRLTVL.